This T cell receptor (beta chain) derives from a study of response to subunit inactivated influenza vaccine (dated by TCRdb to 2016 to 2019). With respect to the entire study: To follow how T cells responded to a trivalent subunit inactivated influenza vaccine, the researchers relied on deep quantitative profiling of the T cell receptor repertoire.

What the authors observed across the whole study: It was suggested by the authors that each seasonal influenza vaccination may recruit only a limited number of new T cells.

In its sample, this clonotype was seen many times. Its antigen is unknown. No base-level quality is on record; no much larger clone is a single base apart. Receptor amplification or capture employed RT-PCR. The data were produced on an Illumina HiSeq 2500. Using fastp at Q25 and MiXCR, TCRdb reprocessed the public reads and kept productive beta chains. Each entry merges the rows of one CDR3 protein and shows their most common DNA and genes. For this sample there are around 530,000 distinct CDR3 sequences; 16% appear just once. Of the sample, roughly 3.1% falls within the top ten clones. V gives up 5 bases and J gives up 6 bases, and the segment between their germline ends measures 14 bases. Reading from cysteine to phenylalanine, the CDR3 counts 13 amino acids. Only CDR3 DNA is held: 39 bases, read in frame from base 1. The germline V gene yields SGHTA for CDR1 and FQGTGA for CDR2.

The rearrangement joined TRBV7-3 to TRBJ2-7, with no confidently assigned D gene. Sequenced material: CD4+ T cells sorted from PBMCs, taken less than 25 months after vaccination. This sequence originates from a man between 50 and 69 years old who received an inactivated influenza vaccine. Donor details come from another sample of the same person, matched by shared clones. The CDR3 in this case is CASSPGPLGEQYF. The sequenced DNA: TGTGCCAGCAGCCCTGGGCCCTTAGGCGAGCAGTACTTC.